This section outlines one TCR beta chain sequence together with its context. The sample is drawn from a study of blood T cell repertoires in COVID-19. Study as a whole: Specimens from acute and convalescent COVID-19 originated in the United States, Italy and Spain. T cells, B-cell-depleted T cells, or PBMCs supplied cDNA or gDNA.

The CDR3 is 14 amino acids. Trimming cost V 1 base and J 8 bases; bases outside gene matches: 6. CDR1 MGHDK and CDR2 SYGVNS come from the germline V gene. In the source study's methods: The authors estimated nucleated cell counts from reference gene primer amplification. Assay used: immunoSEQ multiplex PCR; TCRdb lists only in-frame clones, some missing. V, J and clone size reflect that table, while D and trimming were determined from the DNA. The sample lists some 170,000 clones; about three quarters were seen once. Sequenced sample: peripheral blood. This TCR came from a man in his 70s with acute or convalescent COVID-19. This chain uses TRBV25-1 with TRBJ1-2; 8 nucleotides line up with TRBD1. CDR3 region: CASSEFGQGDGYTF. CDR3 sequence (DNA): TGTGCCAGCAGTGAATTCGGACAGGGCGACGGCTACACCTTC.